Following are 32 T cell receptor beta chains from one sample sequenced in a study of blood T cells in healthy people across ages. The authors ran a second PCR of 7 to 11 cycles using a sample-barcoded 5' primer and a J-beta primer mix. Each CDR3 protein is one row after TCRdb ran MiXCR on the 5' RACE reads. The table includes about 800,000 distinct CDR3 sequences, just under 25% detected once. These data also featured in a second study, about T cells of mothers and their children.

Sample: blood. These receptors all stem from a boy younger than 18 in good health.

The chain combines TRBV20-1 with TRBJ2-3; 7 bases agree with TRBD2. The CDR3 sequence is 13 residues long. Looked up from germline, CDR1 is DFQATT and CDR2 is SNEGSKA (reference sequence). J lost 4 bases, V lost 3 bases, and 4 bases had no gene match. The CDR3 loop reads CSASGGTSDTQYF. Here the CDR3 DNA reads TGCAGTGCTAGCGGGGGGACCTCAGATACGCAGTATTTT.

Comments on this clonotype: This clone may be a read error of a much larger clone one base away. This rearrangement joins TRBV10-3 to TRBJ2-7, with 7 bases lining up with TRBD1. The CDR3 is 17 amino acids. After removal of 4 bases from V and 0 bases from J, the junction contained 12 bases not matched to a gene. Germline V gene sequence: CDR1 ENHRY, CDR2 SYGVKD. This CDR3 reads CAISGSLTGSSSYEQYF. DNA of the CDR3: TGTGCCATCAGTGGGTCCCTGACAGGGTCTAGCTCCTACGAGCAGTACTTC.

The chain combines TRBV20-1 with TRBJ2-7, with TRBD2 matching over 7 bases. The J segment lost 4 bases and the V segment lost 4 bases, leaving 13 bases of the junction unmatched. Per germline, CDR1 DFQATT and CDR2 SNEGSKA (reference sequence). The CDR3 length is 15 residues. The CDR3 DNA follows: TGCAGTGCTACCGCTCCTGGGGGGGGTATGTACGAGCAGTACTTC. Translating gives CSATAPGGGMYEQYF.

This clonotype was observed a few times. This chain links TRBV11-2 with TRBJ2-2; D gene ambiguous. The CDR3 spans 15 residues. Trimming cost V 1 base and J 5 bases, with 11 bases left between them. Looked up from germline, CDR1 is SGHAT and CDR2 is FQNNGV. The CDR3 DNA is TGTGCCAGCAGCTTAGGCCCCATGGGTACCGGGGAGCTGTTTTTT. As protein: CASSLGPMGTGELFF.

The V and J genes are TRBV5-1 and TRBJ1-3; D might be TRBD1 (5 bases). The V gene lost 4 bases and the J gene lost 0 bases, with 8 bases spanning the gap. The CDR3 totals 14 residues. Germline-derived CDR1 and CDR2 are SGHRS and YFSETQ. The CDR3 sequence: CASSEGSSGNTIYF. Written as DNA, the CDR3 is TGCGCCAGCAGCGAGGGGAGCTCTGGAAACACCATATATTTT. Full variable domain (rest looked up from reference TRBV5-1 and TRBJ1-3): KAGVTQTPRYLIKTRGQQVTLSCSPISGHRSVSWYQQTPGQGLQFLFEYFSETQRNKGNFPGRFSGRQFSNSRSEMNVSTLELGDSALYLCASSEGSSGNTIYFGEGSWLTVV.

The CDR3 protein is CASTLTGGDQPQHF. The CDR3 bases are TGTGCCAGCACCCTAACGGGGGGGGATCAGCCCCAGCATTTT. This sequence joins TRBV21-1 and TRBJ1-5. TRBV21-1 is listed as a pseudogene. This CDR3 has 14 amino acids.

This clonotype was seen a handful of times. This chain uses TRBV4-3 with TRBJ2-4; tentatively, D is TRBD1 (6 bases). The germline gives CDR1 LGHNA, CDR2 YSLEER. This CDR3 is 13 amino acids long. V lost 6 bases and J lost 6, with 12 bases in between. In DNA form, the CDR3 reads TGCGCCAGCAGTCAGATACAGGGAAACATTCAGTACTTC. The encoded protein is CASSQIQGNIQYF.

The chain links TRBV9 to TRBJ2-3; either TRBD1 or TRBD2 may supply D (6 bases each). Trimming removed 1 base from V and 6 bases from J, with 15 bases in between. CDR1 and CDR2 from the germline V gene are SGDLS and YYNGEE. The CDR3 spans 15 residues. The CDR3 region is CASSVIRGHLDTQYF. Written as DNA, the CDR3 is TGTGCCAGCAGCGTAATCCGGGGGCATCTGGATACGCAGTATTTT.

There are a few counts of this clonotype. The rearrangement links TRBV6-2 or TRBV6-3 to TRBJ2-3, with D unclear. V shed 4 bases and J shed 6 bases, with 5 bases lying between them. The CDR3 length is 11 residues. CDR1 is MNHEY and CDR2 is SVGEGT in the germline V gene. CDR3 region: CASSWSDTQYF. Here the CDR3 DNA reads TGTGCCAGCAGTTGGTCGGATACGCAGTATTTT.

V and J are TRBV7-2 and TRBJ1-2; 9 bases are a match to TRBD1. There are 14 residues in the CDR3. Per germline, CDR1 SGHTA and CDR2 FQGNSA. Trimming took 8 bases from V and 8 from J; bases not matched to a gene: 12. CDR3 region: CASGRGTGNEGYTF. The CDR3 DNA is TGTGCCAGCGGCCGGGGGACAGGGAACGAGGGCTACACCTTC.

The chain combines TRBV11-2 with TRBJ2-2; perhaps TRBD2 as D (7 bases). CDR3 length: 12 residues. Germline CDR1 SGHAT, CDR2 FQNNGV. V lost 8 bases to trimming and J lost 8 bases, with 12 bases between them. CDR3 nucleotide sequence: TGTGCCAGCGGCCGGGGGGCGGGGGAGCTGTTTTTT. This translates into CASGRGAGELFF.

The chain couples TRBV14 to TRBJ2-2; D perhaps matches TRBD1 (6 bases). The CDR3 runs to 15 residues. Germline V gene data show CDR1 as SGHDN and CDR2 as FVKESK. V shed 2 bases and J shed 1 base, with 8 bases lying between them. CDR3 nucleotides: TGTGCCAGCAGCCAACACAGGGTGAACACCGGGGAGCTGTTTTTT. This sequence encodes CASSQHRVNTGELFF.

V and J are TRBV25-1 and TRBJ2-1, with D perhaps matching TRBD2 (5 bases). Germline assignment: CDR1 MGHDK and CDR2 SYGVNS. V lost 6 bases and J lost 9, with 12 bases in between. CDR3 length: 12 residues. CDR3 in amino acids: CASRLLEGEQFF. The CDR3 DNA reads TGTGCCAGCAGGCTGCTCGAGGGTGAGCAGTTCTTC. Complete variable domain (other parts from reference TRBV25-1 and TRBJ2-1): EADIYQTPRYLVIGTGKKITLECSQTMGHDKMYWYQQDPGMELHLIHYSYGVNSTEKGDLSSESTVSRIRTEHFPLTLESARPSHTSQYLCASRLLEGEQFFGPGTRLTVL.

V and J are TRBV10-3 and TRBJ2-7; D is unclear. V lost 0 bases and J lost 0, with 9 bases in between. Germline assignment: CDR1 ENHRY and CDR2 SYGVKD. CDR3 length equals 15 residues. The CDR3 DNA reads TGTGCCATCAGTGAGTCTCGGATTGACTCCTACGAGCAGTACTTC. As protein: CAISESRIDSYEQYF.

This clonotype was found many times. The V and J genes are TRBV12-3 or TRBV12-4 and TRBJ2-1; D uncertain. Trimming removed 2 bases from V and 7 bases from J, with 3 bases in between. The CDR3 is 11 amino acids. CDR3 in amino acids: CASSLTNEQFF. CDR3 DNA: TGTGCCAGCAGTTTAACTAATGAGCAGTTCTTC.

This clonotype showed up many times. The CDR3 sequence: CASSQDYPGTSDSYEQYF. CDR3 nucleotide sequence: TGCGCCAGCAGCCAAGATTATCCCGGGACTAGCGACTCCTACGAGCAGTACTTC. This chain connects TRBV4-1 to TRBJ2-7, with 10 bases fitting TRBD2. There are 18 residues in the CDR3. J was trimmed by 0 bases and V by 0 bases; bases with no gene match: 8. Germline values: CDR1 MGHRA, CDR2 YSYEKL.

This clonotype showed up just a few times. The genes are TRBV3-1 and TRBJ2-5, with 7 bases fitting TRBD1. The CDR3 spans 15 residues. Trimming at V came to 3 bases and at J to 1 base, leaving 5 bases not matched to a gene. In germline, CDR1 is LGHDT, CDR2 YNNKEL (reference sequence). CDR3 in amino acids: CASSHKQGIQETQYF. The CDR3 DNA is TGTGCCAGCAGCCACAAACAGGGGATCCAAGAGACCCAGTACTTC.

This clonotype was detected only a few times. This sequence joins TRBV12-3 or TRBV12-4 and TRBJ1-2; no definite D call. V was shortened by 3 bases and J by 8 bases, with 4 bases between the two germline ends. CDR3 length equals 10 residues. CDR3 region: CASSFQGYTF. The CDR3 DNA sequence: TGTGCCAGCAGTTTTCAGGGCTACACCTTC.

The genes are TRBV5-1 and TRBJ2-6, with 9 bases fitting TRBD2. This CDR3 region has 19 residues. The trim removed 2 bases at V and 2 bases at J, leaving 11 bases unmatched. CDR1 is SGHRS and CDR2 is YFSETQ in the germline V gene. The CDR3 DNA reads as TGCGCCAGCAGCTTTGTCCCGACTAGCGGTTATACTGGGGCCAACGTCCTGACTTTC. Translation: CASSFVPTSGYTGANVLTF.

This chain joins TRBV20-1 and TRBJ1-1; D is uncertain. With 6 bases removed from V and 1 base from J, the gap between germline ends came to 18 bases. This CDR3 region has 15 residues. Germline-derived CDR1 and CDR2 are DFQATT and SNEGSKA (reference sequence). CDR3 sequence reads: CSAEGSTGRNTEAFF. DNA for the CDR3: TGCAGTGCCGAGGGCTCCACCGGGAGGAACACTGAAGCTTTCTTT.

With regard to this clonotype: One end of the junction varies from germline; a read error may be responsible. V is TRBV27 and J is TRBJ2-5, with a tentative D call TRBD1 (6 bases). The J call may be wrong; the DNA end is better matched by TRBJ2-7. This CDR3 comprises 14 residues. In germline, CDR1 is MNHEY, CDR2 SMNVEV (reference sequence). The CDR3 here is CTSSRGGISYEQYF. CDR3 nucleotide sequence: TGTACCAGCAGCCGAGGGGGTATCTCCTACGAGCAGTACTTC.

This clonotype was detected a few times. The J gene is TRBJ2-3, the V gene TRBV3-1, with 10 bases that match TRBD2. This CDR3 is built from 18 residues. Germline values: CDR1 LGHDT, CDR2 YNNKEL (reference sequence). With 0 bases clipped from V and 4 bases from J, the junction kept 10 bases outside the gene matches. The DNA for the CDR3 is TGTGCCAGCAGCCAAGATTGGGAGCTAGCGGGGGCCGCAGATACGCAGTATTTT. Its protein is CASSQDWELAGAADTQYF.

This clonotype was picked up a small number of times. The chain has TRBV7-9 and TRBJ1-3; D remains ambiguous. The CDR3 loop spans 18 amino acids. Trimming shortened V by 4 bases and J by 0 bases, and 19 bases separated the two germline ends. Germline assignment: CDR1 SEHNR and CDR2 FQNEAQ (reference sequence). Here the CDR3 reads CASSSRRSASGSGNTIYF. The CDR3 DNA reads TGTGCCAGCAGCTCCAGAAGGTCTGCCTCCGGCTCTGGAAACACCATATATTTT.

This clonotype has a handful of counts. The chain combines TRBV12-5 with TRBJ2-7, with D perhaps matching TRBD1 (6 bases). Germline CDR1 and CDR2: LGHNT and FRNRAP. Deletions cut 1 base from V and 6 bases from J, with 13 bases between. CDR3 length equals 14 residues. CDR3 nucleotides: TGTGCTAGTGGTTTGGGACAGGACGAGGGCGAGCAGTACTTC. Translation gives CASGLGQDEGEQYF. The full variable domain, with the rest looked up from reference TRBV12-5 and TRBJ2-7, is DARVTQTPRHKVTEMGQEVTMRCQPILGHNTVFWYRQTMMQGLELLAYFRNRAPLDDSGMPKDRFSAEMPDATLATLKIQPSEPRDSAVYFCASGLGQDEGEQYFGPGTRLTVT.

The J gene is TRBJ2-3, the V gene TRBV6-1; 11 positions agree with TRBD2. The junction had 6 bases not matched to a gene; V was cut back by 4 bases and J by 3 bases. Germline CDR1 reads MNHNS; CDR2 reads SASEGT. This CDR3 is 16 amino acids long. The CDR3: CASSGPSGGRTDTQYF. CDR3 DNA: TGTGCCAGCAGTGGTCCTAGCGGGGGGCGGACAGATACGCAGTATTTT.

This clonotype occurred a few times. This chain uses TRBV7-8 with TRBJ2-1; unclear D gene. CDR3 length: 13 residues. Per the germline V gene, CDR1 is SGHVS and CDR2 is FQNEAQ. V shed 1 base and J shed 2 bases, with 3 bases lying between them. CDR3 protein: CASSLVAYNEQFF. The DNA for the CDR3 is TGTGCCAGCAGCTTAGTAGCCTACAATGAGCAGTTCTTC.

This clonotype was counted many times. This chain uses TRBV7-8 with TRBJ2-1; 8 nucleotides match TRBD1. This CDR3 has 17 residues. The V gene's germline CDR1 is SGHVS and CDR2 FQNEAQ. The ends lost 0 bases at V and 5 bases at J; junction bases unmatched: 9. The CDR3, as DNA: TGTGCCAGCAGCTTAGCGCTAGGGGACAGGACTAACAATGAGCAGTTCTTC. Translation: CASSLALGDRTNNEQFF.

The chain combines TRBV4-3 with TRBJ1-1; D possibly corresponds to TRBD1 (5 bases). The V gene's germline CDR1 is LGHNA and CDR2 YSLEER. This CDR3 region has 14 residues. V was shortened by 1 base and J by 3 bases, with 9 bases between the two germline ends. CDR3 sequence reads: CASSQAGGDTEAFF. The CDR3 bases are TGCGCCAGCAGCCAAGCGGGGGGAGACACTGAAGCTTTCTTT.

CDR3 residues: CASSQDPGTVYYEQYF. CDR3 in DNA: TGTGCCAGCAGCCAAGATCCGGGGACTGTCTACTACGAGCAGTACTTC. The chain carries TRBV3-1 and TRBJ2-7; possibly TRBD2 for D (6 bases). Germline V gives CDR1 LGHDT, CDR2 YNNKEL (reference sequence). The CDR3 is made up of 16 amino acids. Trimming shortened V by 0 bases and J by 3 bases, and 15 bases separated the two germline ends.

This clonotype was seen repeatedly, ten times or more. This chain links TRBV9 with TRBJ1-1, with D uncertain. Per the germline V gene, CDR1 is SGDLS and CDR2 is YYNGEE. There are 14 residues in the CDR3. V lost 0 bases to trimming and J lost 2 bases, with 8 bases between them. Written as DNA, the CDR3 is TGTGCCAGCAGCGTAGTGGTCTCAAACACTGAAGCTTTCTTT. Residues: CASSVVVSNTEAFF.

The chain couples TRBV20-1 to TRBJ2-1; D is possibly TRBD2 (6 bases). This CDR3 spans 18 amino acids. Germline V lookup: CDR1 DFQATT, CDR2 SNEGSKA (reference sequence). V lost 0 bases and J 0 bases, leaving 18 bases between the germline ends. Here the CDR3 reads CSARDPGEYMSSYNEQFF. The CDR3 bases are TGCAGTGCTAGAGATCCGGGGGAGTATATGAGCTCCTACAATGAGCAGTTCTTC.

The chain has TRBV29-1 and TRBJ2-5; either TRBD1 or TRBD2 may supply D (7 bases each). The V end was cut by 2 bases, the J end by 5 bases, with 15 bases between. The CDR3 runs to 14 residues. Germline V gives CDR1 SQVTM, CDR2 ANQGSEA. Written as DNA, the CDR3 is TGCAGCGTTGAAAAGGCAGGGGGGGAGGAGACCCAGTACTTC. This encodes CSVEKAGGEETQYF.